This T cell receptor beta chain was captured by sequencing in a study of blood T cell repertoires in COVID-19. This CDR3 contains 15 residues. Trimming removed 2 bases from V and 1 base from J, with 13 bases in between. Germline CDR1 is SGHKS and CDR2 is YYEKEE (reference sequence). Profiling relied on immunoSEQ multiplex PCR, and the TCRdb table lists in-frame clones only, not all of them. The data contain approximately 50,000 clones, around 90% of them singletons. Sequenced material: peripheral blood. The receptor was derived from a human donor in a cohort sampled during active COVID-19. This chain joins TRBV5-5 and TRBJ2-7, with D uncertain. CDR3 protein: CASSFSPHQSYEQYF. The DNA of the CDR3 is TGTGCCAGCAGCTTTTCCCCCCATCAGTCCTACGAGCAGTACTTC.